The next 25 T cell receptor beta chains were all read from a single sample in a study of cytomegalovirus exposure and HLA in healthy donors. Sequenced by immunoSEQ multiplex PCR; TCRdb stores in-frame clones only, minus some. This table holds around 150,000 clones, 70% to 85% found once. Sequencing input: PBMCs. These receptors were collected from a man aged 25 to 45 in good health and CMV-seropositive.

The chain links TRBV7-2 to TRBJ1-2, with TRBD1 identical over 8 bases. CDR3 length: 14 residues. Looked up from germline, CDR1 is SGHTA and CDR2 is FQGNSA. Trimming at V came to 6 bases and at J to 4 bases, leaving 7 bases not matched to a gene. The CDR3 loop is CASRSGQGGYGYTF. The DNA of the CDR3 is TGTGCCAGCAGGAGCGGACAGGGCGGCTATGGCTACACCTTC.

The CDR3: CASSSTGNEAFF. As DNA, the CDR3 is TGTGCCAGCAGTTCCACCGGGAACGAAGCTTTCTTT. The chain joins TRBV6-5 to TRBJ1-1; D gene ambiguous. The CDR3 has 12 amino acids. The germline V gene has CDR1 MNHEY and CDR2 SVGAGI. Between the trimmed V and J ends, which lost 4 bases and 8 bases, there was a span of 11 bases.

This chain links TRBV29-1 with TRBJ1-1; 7 positions match TRBD1. The CDR3 covers 15 residues. The germline V gene encodes CDR1 SQVTM and CDR2 ANQGSEA. With V trimmed by 7 bases and J by 3 bases, 14 bases remained unmatched. DNA of the CDR3: TGCAGCGCATTAGGACAGGACACTCGGGACACTGAAGCTTTCTTT. This gives the protein CSALGQDTRDTEAFF. Together with reference TRBV29-1 and TRBJ1-1, the CDR3 gives the full variable domain: SAVISQKPSRDICQRGTSLTIQCQVDSQVTMMFWYRQQPGQSLTLIATANQGSEATYESGFVIDKFPISRPNLTFSTLTVSNMSPEDSSIYLCSALGQDTRDTEAFFGQGTRLTVV.

The rearrangement links TRBV6-1 to TRBJ2-3; 8 positions match TRBD2. The CDR3 has 15 amino acids. Unmatched junction bases numbered 2, after V lost 2 bases and J lost 1 base. Germline CDR1 and CDR2: MNHNS and SASEGT. DNA of the CDR3: TGTGCCAGCAGTGAAACGCGGGGGGGCACAGATACGCAGTATTTT. It encodes CASSETRGGTDTQYF.

V gene TRBV11-3 combines with J gene TRBJ2-3, with 8 positions matching TRBD2. Germline V gene lookup returns CDR1 SGHNT and CDR2 YENEEA. The CDR3 loop spans 14 amino acids. V lost 5 bases to trimming and J lost 2 bases; unmatched junction nucleotides: 3. CDR3 nucleotide sequence: TGTGCCAGCAGCCGGGGGGGGGCCACAGATACGCAGTATTTT. This gives the protein CASSRGGATDTQYF.

This clone was counted a few times. The chain recombines TRBV6-5 with TRBJ1-2; TRBD1 matches 10 bases. The CDR3 has 14 residues. Germline V lookup: CDR1 MNHEY, CDR2 SVGAGI. Losses at the gene ends were 6 bases for V and 6 bases for J; bases not matched to a gene: 7. In nucleotides, the CDR3 is TGTGCCAGCAGCCTTAGACAGGGGGCCCATGGCTACACCTTC. Encoded protein: CASSLRQGAHGYTF.

V and J are TRBV25-1 and TRBJ1-2; D is possibly TRBD1 (5 bases). CDR3 length: 14 residues. Germline V lookup: CDR1 MGHDK, CDR2 SYGVNS. Between the trimmed V and J ends, which lost 4 bases and 4 bases, there was a span of 13 bases. CDR3 in DNA: TGTGCCAGCAGTGGGGGGGTCCGGGGCTATGGCTACACCTTC. It specifies CASSGGVRGYGYTF.

The chain combines TRBV5-6 with TRBJ1-4, with 10 nucleotides matching TRBD1. CDR1 SGHDT and CDR2 YYEEEE come from the germline V gene. This CDR3 has 16 residues. V gave up 2 bases and J gave up 8 bases; unmatched junction bases: 9. The CDR3 loop reads CASSLPRQGAREKLFF. As DNA, the CDR3 is TGTGCCAGCAGCTTACCAAGACAGGGGGCGAGAGAAAAACTGTTTTTT.

The table lists this clone with a few counts. V is TRBV7-3 and J is TRBJ2-3, with 10 bases aligning to TRBD2. V was pared by 5 bases and J by 3 bases, with 5 bases of the junction left unmatched. The germline V gene has CDR1 SGHTA and CDR2 FQGTGA. The CDR3 is 15 residues long. The CDR3 region is CASSRGTSDTDTQYF. The DNA for the CDR3 is TGTGCCAGCAGCCGCGGGACTAGCGATACAGATACGCAGTATTTT.

This clone has just a few counts. The chain links TRBV2 to TRBJ1-2; 12 positions match TRBD1. With V trimmed by 6 bases and J by 8 bases, 10 bases remained unmatched. The CDR3 runs to 15 residues. CDR1 SNHLY and CDR2 FYNNEI come from the germline V gene. The CDR3 loop reads CASSAGQGALEGYTF. The CDR3, as DNA: TGTGCCAGCAGCGCGGGACAGGGGGCGCTTGAAGGCTACACCTTC.

The CDR3 reads CASSPLGATTGEQYF. The CDR3 DNA follows: TGCGCCAGCAGCCCACTGGGGGCCACGACGGGGGAGCAGTACTTC. The chain couples TRBV5-1 to TRBJ2-7, with D maybe TRBD1 (6 bases). CDR3 size: 15 residues. Germline CDR1 SGHRS, CDR2 YFSETQ. Trimming pared 4 bases from V and 7 bases from J, leaving 21 bases between.

The rearrangement uses TRBV18 and TRBJ2-5; 11 bases align to TRBD2. J was trimmed by 7 bases and V by 3 bases; bases with no gene match: 7. The CDR3 is made up of 15 amino acids. Germline lookup yields CDR1 KGHSH and CDR2 LQKENI. The DNA for the CDR3 is TGTGCCAGCTCACCTAGCGGGGGGGCCGATGGGACCCAGTACTTC. Encoded protein: CASSPSGGADGTQYF.

The CDR3 nucleotides read TGTGCCAGCAGCCAAGACCCTGTAGGGGGCGGTTGGGAGACCCAGTACTTC. It encodes CASSQDPVGGGWETQYF. V usage is TRBV4-2 and J usage is TRBJ2-5; 7 nucleotides line up with TRBD1. With V trimmed by 0 bases and J by 5 bases, 12 bases remained unmatched. The CDR3 has 17 amino acids. Per germline, CDR1 LGHNA and CDR2 YNFKEQ.

This rearrangement joins TRBV11-3 to TRBJ2-1, with TRBD1 matching 9 bases. V gave up 2 bases and J gave up 3 bases; unmatched junction bases: 2. The CDR3 loop spans 15 amino acids. Germline CDR1 and CDR2: SGHNT and YENEEA. CDR3 nucleotides: TGTGCCAGCAGCTTATTGGGACAGGGCTACAATGAGCAGTTCTTC. Amino acid sequence: CASSLLGQGYNEQFF. The complete variable domain, with remaining parts taken from reference TRBV11-3 and TRBJ2-1, reads EAGVVQSPRYKIIEKKQPVAFWCNPISGHNTLYWYLQNLGQGPELLIRYENEEAVDDSQLPKDRFSAERLKGVDSTLKIQPAELGDSAVYLCASSLLGQGYNEQFFGPGTRLTVL.

This chain joins TRBV27 and TRBJ1-2; 7 bases align to TRBD1. The trim removed 5 bases at V and 5 bases at J, leaving 11 bases unmatched. Germline loops: CDR1 MNHEY, CDR2 SMNVEV (reference sequence). This CDR3 contains 15 residues. CDR3 residues: CASSPSGQKLYGYTF. The CDR3 DNA follows: TGTGCCAGCAGTCCCTCGGGACAGAAACTATATGGCTACACCTTC.

The rearrangement uses TRBV5-1 and TRBJ1-2; TRBD1 matches at 8 bases. Unmatched junction bases numbered 5, after V lost 3 bases and J lost 7 bases. Germline CDR1 reads SGHRS; CDR2 reads YFSETQ. The CDR3 length is 13 residues. CDR3 loop: CASSSGQGPGYTF. Written as DNA, the CDR3 is TGCGCCAGCAGCTCCGGACAGGGCCCTGGCTACACCTTC.

The chain combines TRBV5-1 with TRBJ2-1; TRBD2 aligns across 11 bases. Germline CDR1 is SGHRS and CDR2 is YFSETQ. There are 16 residues in the CDR3. The junction had 11 bases not matched to a gene; V was cut back by 4 bases and J by 8 bases. The CDR3 DNA follows: TGCGCCAGCAGCGCCTTCACTAGCGGGAGTGACTATGAGCAGTTCTTC. This sequence encodes CASSAFTSGSDYEQFF. Full variable domain (outside the CDR3, taken from reference TRBV5-1 and TRBJ2-1): KAGVTQTPRYLIKTRGQQVTLSCSPISGHRSVSWYQQTPGQGLQFLFEYFSETQRNKGNFPGRFSGRQFSNSRSEMNVSTLELGDSALYLCASSAFTSGSDYEQFFGPGTRLTVL.

The chain recombines TRBV5-4 with TRBJ1-1; the match to TRBD1 covers 7 bases. The junction had 5 bases not matched to a gene; V was cut back by 1 base and J by 5 bases. This CDR3 has 14 amino acids. In germline, CDR1 is SGHNT, CDR2 YYREEE (reference sequence). The CDR3: CASSLKGARTEAFF. Written as DNA, the CDR3 is TGTGCCAGCAGCTTGAAGGGGGCCCGTACTGAAGCTTTCTTT.

Concerning this clone itself: Other DNA sequences in this specimen translate into the identical CDR3. This chain joins TRBV5-1 and TRBJ1-3; 10 bases match TRBD1. The CDR3 covers 14 residues. Germline CDR1 SGHRS, CDR2 YFSETQ. The J segment lost 7 bases and the V segment lost 0 bases, leaving 1 base of the junction unmatched. The CDR3 DNA is TGCGCCAGCAGCTTGGGGACAGGGGGGAACACCATATATTTT. This codes for CASSLGTGGNTIYF.

V usage is TRBV6-5 and J usage is TRBJ2-7; 8 bases are a match to TRBD1. The CDR3 runs 12 residues. The germline V gene has CDR1 MNHEY and CDR2 SVGAGI. V gave up 6 bases and J gave up 7 bases; unmatched junction bases: 5. CDR3 region: CASRPGGSEQYF. The CDR3 DNA sequence: TGTGCCAGCAGGCCAGGGGGCTCGGAGCAGTACTTC.

DNA for the CDR3: TGTGCCAGCAGCTCAGGAGGGGGCGGGAAGAGCTATGAGCAGTTCTTC. This gives the protein CASSSGGGGKSYEQFF. V usage is TRBV7-8 and J usage is TRBJ2-1, with D possibly matching TRBD1 (7 bases). CDR1 and CDR2 from the germline V gene are SGHVS and FQNEAQ. This CDR3 is built from 16 residues. V was cut by 4 bases and J by 8 bases, with 21 bases left in between.

Only a few counts were recorded for this clone. The chain has TRBV15 and TRBJ1-1; D gene ambiguous. Trimming cost V 0 bases and J 4 bases, with 3 bases left between them. Germline CDR1 LNHNV, CDR2 YYDKDF (reference sequence). The CDR3 extends over 12 amino acids. The CDR3 is CATSREATEAFF. Written as DNA, the CDR3 is TGTGCCACCAGCAGAGAAGCCACTGAAGCTTTCTTT.

This chain links TRBV27 with TRBJ1-5, with no clear D. The V gene lost 3 bases and the J gene lost 5 bases, with 8 bases spanning the gap. The CDR3 loop spans 13 amino acids. CDR1 and CDR2 (germline): MNHEY, SMNVEV (reference sequence). CDR3 sequence: CASSFAGHQPQHF. DNA of the CDR3: TGTGCCAGCAGTTTTGCAGGCCATCAGCCCCAGCATTTT.

J is TRBJ2-1 and V is TRBV5-1, with 10 bases matching TRBD2. J was trimmed by 9 bases and V by 2 bases; bases with no gene match: 14. CDR3 length equals 17 residues. The germline V gene encodes CDR1 SGHRS and CDR2 YFSETQ. Here the CDR3 DNA reads TGCGCCAGCAGCTTCCGTGGGGACAGCGGGAGGGCCGTTGAGCAGTTCTTC. Protein product: CASSFRGDSGRAVEQFF.

In nucleotides, the CDR3 is TGTGCCAGCAGCCGTTGGGTGGCTGGGGGGGCGCGGTCTGAAGCTTTCTTT. The encoded protein is CASSRWVAGGARSEAFF. The gene calls are TRBV5-8 and TRBJ1-1; tentatively, D is TRBD1 (6 bases). Germline CDR1 and CDR2: SGHTS and YDEGEE. The V gene lost 4 bases and the J gene lost 6 bases, with 25 bases spanning the gap. The CDR3 is 17 amino acids.